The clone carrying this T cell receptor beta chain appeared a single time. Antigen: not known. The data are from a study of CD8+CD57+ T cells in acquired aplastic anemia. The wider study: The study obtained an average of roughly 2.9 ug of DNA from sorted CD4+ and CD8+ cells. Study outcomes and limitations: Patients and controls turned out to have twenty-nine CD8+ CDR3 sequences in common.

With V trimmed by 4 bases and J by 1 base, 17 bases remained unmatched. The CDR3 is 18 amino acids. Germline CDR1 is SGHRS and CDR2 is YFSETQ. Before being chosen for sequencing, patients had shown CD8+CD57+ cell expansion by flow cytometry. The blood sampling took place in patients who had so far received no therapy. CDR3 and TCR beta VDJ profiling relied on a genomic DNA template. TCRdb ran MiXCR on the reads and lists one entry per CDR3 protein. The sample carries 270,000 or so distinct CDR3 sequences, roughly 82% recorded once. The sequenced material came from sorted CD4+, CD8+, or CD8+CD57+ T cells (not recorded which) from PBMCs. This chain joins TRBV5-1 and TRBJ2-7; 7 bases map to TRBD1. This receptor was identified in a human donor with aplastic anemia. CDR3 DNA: TGCGCCAGCAGCGATCACCCAAACGGGACAGCCCTTTCCTACGAGCAGTACGTC. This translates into CASSDHPNGTALSYEQYV.